These 24 T cell receptor beta chains were sequenced from one sample in a study of CD8 T cells in ankylosing spondylitis. Study findings and constraints: There was a TCR beta motif, made of eight highly homologous variants, that appeared characteristic of ankylosing spondylitis blood.

Using its own MiXCR run on the 5' RACE reads, TCRdb lists one record per CDR3 protein. The data show hundreds of thousands of distinct CDR3 sequences, approximately 16% seen once. These TCRs' antigens remain unknown. The sequenced material came from blood, either unsorted or a sorted T cell fraction (not recorded which). The origin of the receptors is a male donor with ankylosing spondylitis.

This clonotype was recorded at least ten times. This chain uses TRBV4-3 with TRBJ2-1; tentatively, D is TRBD2 (6 bases). The V and J ends lost 1 base and 3 bases respectively, with 7 bases between them. This CDR3 spans 14 amino acids. Looked up from germline, CDR1 is LGHNA and CDR2 is YSLEER. The DNA for the CDR3 is TGCGCCAGCAGCCAAGCGGGGGTCTACAATGAGCAGTTCTTC. As protein: CASSQAGVYNEQFF.

This clonotype turned up a few times. The rearrangement links TRBV5-1 to TRBJ1-1; 8 bases are shared with TRBD1. The length of the CDR3 is 15 residues. V was clipped by 2 bases and J by 5 bases; unmatched bases: 8. Germline V gene data show CDR1 as SGHRS and CDR2 as YFSETQ. The CDR3 bases are TGCGCCAGCAGCTTTGGACAGGGCGGAGGGACTGAAGCTTTCTTT. It encodes CASSFGQGGGTEAFF.

This clonotype was counted ten times or more. The chain couples TRBV12-3 or TRBV12-4 to TRBJ2-1; the D gene is possibly TRBD2 (6 bases). Trimming pared 3 bases from V and 5 bases from J, leaving 20 bases between. CDR3 length: 17 amino acids. CDR3 residues: CASSFLDTVGRHNEQFF. DNA for the CDR3: TGTGCCAGCAGTTTTCTAGACACTGTTGGGAGGCACAATGAGCAGTTCTTC.

The genes are TRBV27 and TRBJ2-2; 8 bases map to TRBD1. There are 17 residues in the CDR3. Germline lookup yields CDR1 MNHEY and CDR2 SMNVEV (reference sequence). V was clipped by 5 bases and J by 4 bases; unmatched bases: 12. The CDR3 region has the DNA TGTGCCAGCAGTCCCACCTGGACAGGGTCTCGCACCGGGGAGCTGTTTTTT. It translates to CASSPTWTGSRTGELFF.

The rearrangement links TRBV9 to TRBJ2-1; 8 bases align to TRBD1. CDR3 length: 15 residues. With 4 bases clipped from V and 7 bases from J, the junction kept 10 bases outside the gene matches. Germline loops: CDR1 SGDLS, CDR2 YYNGEE. CDR3 DNA sequence: TGTGCCAGCAGCACATACGGACAGGGTATGAATGAGCAGTTCTTC. Translating gives CASSTYGQGMNEQFF.

This clonotype was seen repeatedly, ten times or more. CDR3 nucleotide sequence: TGTGCCAGCAACCCCAGGGGGCGGTTGAACACTGAAGCTTTCTTT. This translates into CASNPRGRLNTEAFF. The chain links TRBV12-3 or TRBV12-4 to TRBJ1-1; 8 bases are a match to TRBD1. This CDR3 contains 15 residues. J gave up 0 bases and V 7 bases, and 7 bases lay outside the gene matches.

The sample holds many counts of this clonotype. The gene calls are TRBV10-3 and TRBJ2-2; TRBD1 might be the D (6 bases). The CDR3 spans 16 residues. V lost 3 bases to trimming and J lost 5 bases, with 16 bases between them. Germline values: CDR1 ENHRY, CDR2 SYGVKD. CDR3 sequence: CAISELRTENTGELFF. The CDR3 DNA sequence: TGTGCCATCAGTGAACTTAGGACAGAGAATACCGGGGAGCTGTTTTTT.

This chain links TRBV5-5 with TRBJ1-1, with D tentatively TRBD1 (5 bases). Germline loops: CDR1 SGHKS, CDR2 YYEKEE (reference sequence). The CDR3 covers 14 residues. Trimming shortened V by 0 bases and J by 3 bases, and 9 bases separated the two germline ends. CDR3 residues: CASSLEQEYTEAFF. CDR3 sequence (DNA): TGTGCCAGCAGCTTGGAACAGGAGTACACTGAAGCTTTCTTT.

This clonotype showed up just a few times. The V call is TRBV20-1, the J call TRBJ2-1; 9 bases align to TRBD2. The CDR3 is made up of 17 amino acids. Germline V gene lookup returns CDR1 DFQATT and CDR2 SNEGSKA (reference sequence). V was clipped by 0 bases and J by 2 bases; unmatched bases: 8. CDR3 residues: CSARDPYLAGTYNEQFF. Here the CDR3 DNA reads TGCAGTGCTAGAGACCCCTATCTAGCGGGGACCTACAATGAGCAGTTCTTC.

In its sample, this clonotype was seen a few times. The CDR3 DNA reads as TGTGCCAGCAGCTTCGGACACGACTACGAGCAGTACTTC. As protein: CASSFGHDYEQYF. The genes are TRBV12-3 or TRBV12-4 and TRBJ2-7, with D possibly matching TRBD1 (5 bases). The CDR3 contains 13 residues. V lost 6 bases, J lost 3 bases, and 12 bases lay in between.

J is TRBJ2-2 and V is TRBV7-3, with unresolved D. Germline lookup yields CDR1 SGHTA and CDR2 FQGTGA. This CDR3 comprises 14 residues. V lost 5 bases to trimming and J lost 4 bases, with 11 bases between them. The chain's CDR3 is CASSPSGPTGELFF. CDR3 DNA sequence: TGTGCCAGCAGCCCGAGTGGGCCCACCGGGGAGCTGTTTTTT. Full variable domain (remainder filled in from reference TRBV7-3 and TRBJ2-2): GAGVSQTPSNKVTEKGKYVELRCDPISGHTALYWYRQSLGQGPEFLIYFQGTGAADDSGLPNDRFFAVRPEGSVSTLKIQRTERGDSAVYLCASSPSGPTGELFFGEGSRLTVL.

This clonotype was counted only a few times. CDR3 sequence: CASSQGSRTGELFF. The CDR3 DNA is TGTGCCAGCAGCCAAGGCTCTCGCACCGGGGAGCTGTTTTTT. The chain employs TRBV3-1 and TRBJ2-2; D remains unclear. V lost 1 base and J 4 bases, leaving 7 bases between the germline ends. The CDR3 is 14 residues long. The germline V gene encodes CDR1 LGHDT and CDR2 YNNKEL (reference sequence).

The V and J genes are TRBV9 and TRBJ2-1, with 11 positions matching TRBD2. The CDR3 extends over 15 amino acids. With V trimmed by 2 bases and J by 3 bases, 1 base remained unmatched. Germline CDR1 is SGDLS and CDR2 is YYNGEE. The DNA for the CDR3 is TGTGCCAGCAGCGTTCTAGCGGGGGGCTACAATGAGCAGTTCTTC. Protein sequence: CASSVLAGGYNEQFF.

This clonotype was detected only a few times. The chain links TRBV4-1 to TRBJ2-1; D not resolved. This CDR3 is built from 14 residues. V was shortened by 4 bases and J by 6 bases, with 13 bases between the two germline ends. Germline CDR1 is MGHRA and CDR2 is YSYEKL. DNA for the CDR3: TGCGCCAGCAGCCTTGCCACTGCGACCAATGAGCAGTTCTTC. Protein: CASSLATATNEQFF.

This clonotype was seen a handful of times. The chain joins TRBV13 to TRBJ2-2; perhaps TRBD2 as D (6 bases). The CDR3 extends over 22 amino acids. Germline V gene data show CDR1 as PRHDT and CDR2 as FYEKMQ (reference sequence). V lost 5 bases and J lost 0, with 31 bases in between. DNA for the CDR3: TGTGCCAGCAGCCTGGCTTCGCCGAAAACGAGCAGACCGGGGGCGAACACCGGGGAGCTGTTTTTT. It encodes CASSLASPKTSRPGANTGELFF.

The chain couples TRBV19 to TRBJ2-1; 12 nucleotides line up with TRBD2. The CDR3 sequence is 15 residues long. Germline CDR1 LNHDA, CDR2 SQIVND (reference sequence). The trim removed 6 bases at V and 7 bases at J, leaving 7 bases unmatched. The CDR3 here is CASSTTSGRYNEQFF. Written as DNA, the CDR3 is TGTGCCAGTAGCACCACTAGCGGGAGGTATAATGAGCAGTTCTTC.

In its sample, this clonotype was seen a few times. This chain joins TRBV5-1 and TRBJ1-1; TRBD1 is a possible D gene (5 bases). The CDR3 length is 14 residues. V dropped 0 bases and J dropped 7 bases, with 13 bases sitting between them. The V gene's germline CDR1 is SGHRS and CDR2 YFSETQ. CDR3 region: CASSLARGSSEAFF. CDR3 DNA: TGCGCCAGCAGCTTGGCCCGGGGCAGTAGTGAAGCTTTCTTT.

The genes are TRBV5-4 and TRBJ2-5; maybe TRBD1 (5 bases). Trimming removed 1 base from V and 0 bases from J, with 10 bases in between. This CDR3 comprises 15 residues. Per the germline V gene, CDR1 is SGHNT and CDR2 is YYREEE (reference sequence). The CDR3 DNA sequence: TGTGCCAGCAGCTTGAAGGGGCTGTACCAAGAGACCCAGTACTTC. Residues: CASSLKGLYQETQYF. The full variable domain, rest sourced from reference TRBV5-4 and TRBJ2-5, is ETGVTQSPTHLIKTRGQQVTLRCSSQSGHNTVSWYQQALGQGPQFIFQYYREEENGRGNFPPRFSGLQFPNYSSELNVNALELDDSALYLCASSLKGLYQETQYFGPGTRLLVL.

J is TRBJ2-7 and V is TRBV28, with TRBD1 identical over 9 bases. The germline V gene has CDR1 MDHEN and CDR2 SYDVKM. J gave up 1 base and V 5 bases, and 12 bases lay outside the gene matches. The CDR3 consists of 17 residues. The CDR3 region is CASSSGYSGTGSYEQYF. CDR3 coding DNA: TGTGCCAGCAGTAGTGGATACTCCGGGACAGGGTCCTACGAGCAGTACTTC. Full variable domain (rest looked up from reference TRBV28 and TRBJ2-7): DVKVTQSSRYLVKRTGEKVFLECVQDMDHENMFWYRQDPGLGLRLIYFSYDVKMKEKGDIPEGYSVSREKKERFSLILESASTNQTSMYLCASSSGYSGTGSYEQYFGPGTRLTVT.

This clonotype was seen only once. J is TRBJ1-1 and V is TRBV7-9; no clear D gene. The V gene lost 3 bases and the J gene lost 3 bases, with 8 bases spanning the gap. The CDR3 contains 13 residues. CDR1 and CDR2 from the germline V gene are SEHNR and FQNEAQ (reference sequence). CDR3 amino acids: CASSLGSYTEAFF. The CDR3 DNA is TGTGCCAGCAGCTTGGGCAGCTACACTGAAGCTTTCTTT.

The CDR3 protein is CASSSGTPNTGELFF. In nucleotides, the CDR3 is TGTGCCAGCAGCTCCGGGACACCGAACACCGGGGAGCTGTTTTTT. The chain couples TRBV12-3 or TRBV12-4 to TRBJ2-2; a possible D gene is TRBD1 (6 bases). V was shortened by 6 bases and J by 0 bases, with 11 bases between the two germline ends. This CDR3 region has 15 residues.

CDR3 sequence reads: CASSLLRFGEQFF. The CDR3 region has the DNA TGCGCCAGCAGCTTGCTCAGGTTCGGTGAGCAGTTCTTC. The J gene is TRBJ2-1, the V gene TRBV5-1; D gene ambiguous. Germline V CDR1 and CDR2: SGHRS, YFSETQ. Trimming stripped 1 base from V and 9 bases from J, with 11 bases between. The CDR3 extends over 13 amino acids. The full variable domain, its missing parts supplied by reference TRBV5-1 and TRBJ2-1, is KAGVTQTPRYLIKTRGQQVTLSCSPISGHRSVSWYQQTPGQGLQFLFEYFSETQRNKGNFPGRFSGRQFSNSRSEMNVSTLELGDSALYLCASSLLRFGEQFFGPGTRLTVL.

The chain links TRBV9 to TRBJ1-1, with 9 bases that match TRBD1. Germline values: CDR1 SGDLS, CDR2 YYNGEE. V shed 6 bases, J shed 5 bases, and the junction held 5 bases outside the gene matches. The CDR3 has 13 amino acids. The CDR3: CASNPTGGTEAFF. CDR3 coding DNA: TGTGCCAGCAACCCGACAGGGGGAACTGAAGCTTTCTTT.

This clonotype came up a few times. This chain joins TRBV20-1 and TRBJ2-1; TRBD2 aligns across 9 bases. J was trimmed by 4 bases and V by 0 bases; bases with no gene match: 7. In germline, CDR1 is DFQATT, CDR2 SNEGSKA (reference sequence). The CDR3 runs 16 residues. The CDR3 DNA follows: TGCAGTGCTAGAGATCTGGCGGGAGGGTTTTACAATGAGCAGTTCTTC. This translates into CSARDLAGGFYNEQFF.